The 27 T cell receptor beta chains presented below share a single source sample, sequenced in a study of technical replicates of blood from several donors. TCRdb's copy holds only in-frame clones and misses some; the assay was immunoSEQ multiplex PCR. This sample carries roughly 65,000 clones, about 90% of them seen once, and the ten largest clones take more than 5%. Source material: PBMCs. The receptors shown here come from a human donor in good health. Some clones in this sample may be carry-over from other donors' samples.

V is TRBV18 and J is TRBJ2-7; TRBD2 aligns across 12 bases. Germline loops: CDR1 KGHSH, CDR2 LQKENI. The CDR3 extends over 14 amino acids. V was clipped by 4 bases and J by 6 bases; unmatched bases: 4. CDR3 region: CASSLLAGGFEQYF. The CDR3 DNA reads as TGTGCCAGCTCACTACTAGCGGGAGGCTTCGAGCAGTACTTC.

A single count supports this clone. The chain couples TRBV19 to TRBJ2-7; 12 nucleotides align to TRBD2. CDR3 length: 15 residues. V trimming: 6 bases; J trimming: 5 bases; junction bases outside the gene matches: 8. The V gene's germline CDR1 is LNHDA and CDR2 SQIVND (reference sequence). CDR3 protein: CASSPTSGRLDEQYF. The CDR3 region has the DNA TGTGCCAGTAGCCCAACTAGCGGGAGGCTCGACGAGCAGTACTTC.

This clone is a singleton in its sample. The chain is built from TRBV14 and TRBJ2-7, with D unclear. From germline, CDR1 is SGHDN and CDR2 FVKESK. The CDR3 sequence is 12 residues long. Trimming removed 0 bases at V and 9 bases at J, with 9 bases between. The CDR3, as DNA: TGTGCCAGCAGCCAAGATCTCCCTGTGCAGTACTTC. Translated: CASSQDLPVQYF.

This clone was observed many times. The V and J genes are TRBV2 and TRBJ1-2, with a weak D call TRBD1 (5 bases). CDR1 and CDR2 (germline): SNHLY, FYNNEI. The CDR3 extends over 14 amino acids. V lost 10 bases and J lost 0, with 15 bases in between. The CDR3 DNA is TGTGCCACCAAACAGGAGATAACTAACTATGGCTACACCTTC. Translating gives CATKQEITNYGYTF. The full variable domain, in which reference TRBV2 and TRBJ1-2 provide the parts outside the CDR3, is EPEVTQTPSHQVTQMGQEVILRCVPISNHLYFYWYRQILGQKVEFLVSFYNNEISEKSEIFDDQFSVERPDGSNFTLKIRSTKLEDSAMYFCATKQEITNYGYTFGSGTRLTVV.

The V call is TRBV5-5, the J call TRBJ1-2; TRBD1 might be the D (5 bases). The V gene's germline CDR1 is SGHKS and CDR2 YYEKEE (reference sequence). This CDR3 has 15 residues. Trimming removed 4 bases at V and 7 bases at J, with 20 bases between. The CDR3 loop is CASSTPGLVYRGYTF. The DNA of the CDR3 is TGTGCCAGCAGCACCCCGGGACTCGTGTACCGTGGCTACACCTTC.

The chain is built from TRBV18 and TRBJ2-7; the D gene is possibly TRBD2 (6 bases). V was trimmed by 3 bases and J by 2 bases, leaving 14 bases between them. This CDR3 has 15 amino acids. Germline V gene lookup returns CDR1 KGHSH and CDR2 LQKENI. The CDR3 here is CASSPTGTPTYEQYF. The CDR3 DNA follows: TGTGCCAGCTCACCTACCGGGACTCCTACCTACGAGCAGTACTTC.

The chain couples TRBV7-9 to TRBJ2-7; D perhaps matches TRBD1 (6 bases). The CDR3 loop spans 14 amino acids. Trimming shortened V by 1 base and J by 4 bases, and 11 bases separated the two germline ends. CDR1 and CDR2 from the germline V gene are SEHNR and FQNEAQ (reference sequence). CDR3 loop: CASSLEGVVYEQYF. The CDR3 nucleotides read TGTGCCAGCAGCTTAGAGGGGGTGGTATACGAGCAGTACTTC.

V gene TRBV6-1 combines with J gene TRBJ2-2; 9 nucleotides match TRBD2. Germline CDR1 MNHNS, CDR2 SASEGT. The CDR3 is 17 residues long. Losses at the gene ends were 4 bases for V and 0 bases for J; bases not matched to a gene: 6. DNA of the CDR3: TGTGCCAGCAGTGCGCCGGGACTAGCTACGAACACCGGGGAGCTGTTTTTT. The encoded protein is CASSAPGLATNTGELFF.

V gene TRBV19 combines with J gene TRBJ2-5; unclear D gene. Germline values: CDR1 LNHDA, CDR2 SQIVND (reference sequence). The CDR3 has 13 amino acids. V was pared by 8 bases and J by 5 bases, with 15 bases between. CDR3 in amino acids: CASSPRFGETQYF. DNA for the CDR3: TGTGCCAGTTCCCCCCGGTTCGGGGAGACCCAGTACTTC.

This chain uses TRBV19 with TRBJ1-5; TRBD1 is a possible D gene (6 bases). The CDR3 spans 15 residues. Germline CDR1 and CDR2: LNHDA and SQIVND (reference sequence). The V and J ends lost 5 bases and 2 bases respectively, with 13 bases between them. This CDR3 reads CASSDAGVGNQPQHF. CDR3 coding DNA: TGTGCCAGTAGTGACGCAGGGGTCGGCAATCAGCCCCAGCATTTT. The whole variable domain, remainder taken from reference TRBV19 and TRBJ1-5, is DGGITQSPKYLFRKEGQNVTLSCEQNLNHDAMYWYRQDPGQGLRLIYYSQIVNDFQKGDIAEGYSVSREKKESFPLTVTSAQKNPTAFYLCASSDAGVGNQPQHFGDGTRLSIL.

The rearrangement uses TRBV25-1 and TRBJ1-4; D uncertain. The CDR3 is made up of 12 amino acids. The germline gives CDR1 MGHDK, CDR2 SYGVNS. The ends were cut back, 8 bases at V and 8 bases at J, with 12 bases in the middle. In nucleotides, the CDR3 is TGTGCCAGCTCACTTGTCGAGGAAAAACTGTTTTTT. It yields the protein CASSLVEEKLFF.

This chain uses TRBV5-6 with TRBJ2-5, with D tentatively TRBD2 (7 bases). The CDR3 extends over 15 amino acids. Germline lookup yields CDR1 SGHDT and CDR2 YYEEEE. Trimming took 1 base from V and 2 from J, leaving 12 bases between them. The CDR3 region is CASSLYGGAQETQYF. Written as DNA, the CDR3 is TGTGCCAGCAGCTTGTATGGGGGGGCTCAAGAGACCCAGTACTTC.

V gene TRBV6-6 combines with J gene TRBJ2-1; D is perhaps TRBD1 (5 bases). V was clipped by 8 bases and J by 9 bases, with 26 bases between them. CDR1 MNHNY and CDR2 SVGAGI come from the germline V gene (reference sequence). CDR3 length equals 16 residues. In nucleotides, the CDR3 is TGTGCCAGCCAAACAGAACAGGCCCTTGTTTTGAGTGAGCAGTTCTTC. It translates to CASQTEQALVLSEQFF.

There are a few counts of this clone. The chain combines TRBV2 with TRBJ1-2, with 7 bases aligning to TRBD1. This CDR3 is 14 amino acids long. Germline values: CDR1 SNHLY, CDR2 FYNNEI. Unmatched junction bases numbered 7, after V lost 3 bases and J lost 6 bases. The CDR3 reads CASSDSETGNGYTF. The CDR3 coding sequence is TGTGCCAGCAGTGATTCTGAGACAGGGAATGGCTACACCTTC.

The chain carries TRBV11-3 and TRBJ2-2; 9 bases line up with TRBD1. The CDR3 covers 16 residues. The trim removed 5 bases at V and 6 bases at J, leaving 10 bases unmatched. From germline, CDR1 is SGHNT and CDR2 YENEEA. DNA for the CDR3: TGTGCCAGCAGCCAAGCCGGGACAGGGAATTCCGGGGAGCTGTTTTTT. Protein product: CASSQAGTGNSGELFF.

This chain joins TRBV19 and TRBJ2-1; 7 bases are shared with TRBD1. J lost 7 bases, V lost 5 bases, and 5 bases had no gene match. This CDR3 is 13 amino acids long. CDR1 and CDR2 from the germline V gene are LNHDA and SQIVND (reference sequence). CDR3 residues: CASSGRQGNEQFF. The CDR3 DNA reads TGTGCCAGTAGTGGGCGACAGGGAAATGAGCAGTTCTTC.

The chain employs TRBV6-5 and TRBJ1-6, with D unclear. Germline V lookup: CDR1 MNHEY, CDR2 SVGAGI. CDR3 length: 16 residues. With 0 bases removed from V and 0 bases from J, the gap between germline ends came to 6 bases. The CDR3 loop is CASSYSRGSYNSPLHF. For the CDR3, the DNA is TGTGCCAGCAGTTACTCGCGGGGCTCCTATAATTCACCCCTCCACTTT.

The rearrangement joins TRBV5-1 to TRBJ1-2, with unresolved D. This CDR3 spans 14 amino acids. The germline V and J ends were trimmed by 1 base and 3 bases, with 10 bases remaining between them. Germline CDR1 is SGHRS and CDR2 is YFSETQ. CDR3 protein: CASSLSDSDYGYTF. CDR3 nucleotides: TGCGCCAGCAGCTTGTCAGATAGCGACTATGGCTACACCTTC.

The V and J genes are TRBV30 and TRBJ2-5; 7 bases match TRBD1. Germline CDR1 is GTSNPN and CDR2 is SVGIG (reference sequence). V was clipped by 0 bases and J by 0 bases; unmatched bases: 13. The CDR3 sequence is 18 residues long. CDR3: CAWSVRVLRQGDQETQYF. CDR3 coding DNA: TGTGCCTGGAGTGTACGGGTTCTCAGACAGGGCGACCAAGAGACCCAGTACTTC.

There are a few counts of this clone. For the CDR3, the DNA is TGTGCCATCAGTGAGTCGGACAGGGGGAAGACTGAAGCTTTCTTT. It yields the protein CAISESDRGKTEAFF. V gene TRBV10-3 combines with J gene TRBJ1-1, with 10 bases identical to TRBD1. Germline trimming cut 0 bases from V and 5 bases from J; bases unmatched to any gene: 3. Looked up from germline, CDR1 is ENHRY and CDR2 is SYGVKD. The CDR3 loop spans 15 amino acids.

This clone was detected once. This chain joins TRBV11-2 and TRBJ2-2; D gene uncertain. This CDR3 comprises 14 residues. Germline CDR1 reads SGHAT; CDR2 reads FQNNGV. Trimming took off 5 bases at V and 4 bases at J, with 11 bases between the two ends. CDR3 coding DNA: TGTGCCAGCAGCCCTGTTAGTTTCACCGGGGAGCTGTTTTTT. Its translation is CASSPVSFTGELFF.

The chain has TRBV2 and TRBJ2-5; tentative D call: TRBD1 (6 bases). V lost 7 bases and J lost 14, with 20 bases in between. From germline, CDR1 is SNHLY and CDR2 FYNNEI. This CDR3 is 12 amino acids long. CDR3 loop: CASKSPGTSLYF. The CDR3 nucleotides read TGTGCCAGCAAGTCTCCCGGGACAAGCTTATACTTC.

Only one count was recorded for this clone. The gene calls are TRBV5-1 and TRBJ2-1, with a tentative D call TRBD2 (5 bases). The CDR3 runs 15 residues. V gave up 0 bases and J gave up 4 bases, with 11 bases separating them. Germline values: CDR1 SGHRS, CDR2 YFSETQ. The CDR3: CASSLDGLMYNEQFF. The CDR3 DNA reads as TGCGCCAGCAGCTTGGACGGACTTATGTACAATGAGCAGTTCTTC.

J is TRBJ2-7 and V is TRBV6-1; D gene ambiguous. Between the trimmed V and J ends, which lost 8 bases and 6 bases, there was a span of 8 bases. CDR1 and CDR2 (germline): MNHNS, SASEGT. The CDR3 length is 10 residues. The CDR3 DNA follows: TGTGCCAGCCTACTTGGCGAGCAGTACTTC. It codes for CASLLGEQYF.

The chain recombines TRBV15 with TRBJ2-2; a weak D match, TRBD2 (5 bases). CDR3 size: 15 residues. In germline, CDR1 is LNHNV, CDR2 YYDKDF (reference sequence). Trimming removed 8 bases at V and 1 base at J, with 14 bases between. Here the CDR3 DNA reads TGTGCCACCGCAACGACGAGGGAGAACACCGGGGAGCTGTTTTTT. Translation: CATATTRENTGELFF.

The chain carries TRBV18 and TRBJ1-1; possibly TRBD1 for D (6 bases). This CDR3 has 16 amino acids. The V gene's germline CDR1 is KGHSH and CDR2 LQKENI. Trimming left V 4 bases short and J 7 bases short, with 22 bases between. CDR3 bases: TGTGCCAGCTCACTGTCCGTCGGAGCAGGGGTCGGTGAAGCTTTCTTT. It encodes CASSLSVGAGVGEAFF. The full variable domain, with the rest looked up from reference TRBV18 and TRBJ1-1, is NAGVMQNPRHLVRRRGQEARLRCSPMKGHSHVYWYRQLPEEGLKFMVYLQKENIIDESGMPKERFSAEFPKEGPSILRIQQVVRGDSAAYFCASSLSVGAGVGEAFFGQGTRLTVV.

This chain uses TRBV6-1 with TRBJ2-2, with a tentative D call TRBD2 (6 bases). Trimming removed 6 bases from V and 7 bases from J, with 15 bases in between. This CDR3 region has 14 residues. Germline-derived CDR1 and CDR2 are MNHNS and SASEGT. The DNA for the CDR3 is TGTGCCAGCAGGCGGGGCAGGGTTGACGGGGAGCTGTTTTTT. Translation: CASRRGRVDGELFF.